One and the same sample provided the 26 T cell receptor beta chains below, sequenced in a study of vaccination and CD4 T cells after COVID-19. No antigen has been assigned to these receptors. With the Oncomine TCR Beta short-read assay, DNA from cultured CD4+ T cells was sequenced. TCRdb independently ran MiXCR on the PCR reads; one entry per CDR3 protein. This table holds 13,000 to 15,000 distinct CDR3 sequences, roughly 30% found once. Treatment noted: roughly 10-day PBMC culture with coronavirus spike peptide pools or control peptides (ViraFEST assay). Sequences were obtained from cultured CD4+ T cells from blood. These receptors originate from a human donor with COVID-19.

The rearrangement uses TRBV7-2 and TRBJ2-3, with D unresolved. This CDR3 is built from 11 residues. CDR1 and CDR2 (germline): SGHTA, FQGNSA. Trimming cost V 6 bases and J 2 bases, with 3 bases left between them. CDR3 DNA: TGTGCCAGCAGGTACACAGATACGCAGTATTTT. As protein: CASRYTDTQYF.

This chain connects TRBV7-2 to TRBJ2-7, with 7 bases matching TRBD1. Germline CDR1 SGHTA, CDR2 FQGNSA. Trimming cost V 6 bases and J 6 bases; bases outside gene matches: 11. The CDR3 extends over 14 amino acids. DNA of the CDR3: TGTGCCAGCAGGTCCACCCGACAGGGCCCCGAGCAGTACTTC. Its protein product is CASRSTRQGPEQYF. Drawing the rest from reference TRBV7-2 and TRBJ2-7, the complete variable domain is GAGVSQSPSNKVTEKGKDVELRCDPISGHTALYWYRQSLGQGLEFLIYFQGNSAPDKSGLPSDRFSAERTGGSVSTLTIQRTQQEDSAVYLCASRSTRQGPEQYFGPGTRLTVT.

This clonotype was counted a few times. V is TRBV30 and J is TRBJ1-6, with TRBD1 identical over 9 bases. CDR3 length: 14 residues. CDR1 is GTSNPN, CDR2 SVGIG, per germline (reference sequence). With 5 bases clipped from V and 9 bases from J, the junction kept 8 bases outside the gene matches. CDR3 in amino acids: CAWAGTGSRSPLHF. The CDR3 nucleotides are TGTGCCTGGGCCGGGACAGGGTCTCGTTCACCCCTCCACTTT. Using reference TRBV30 and TRBJ1-6 for the parts outside the CDR3, the full variable domain is SQTIHQWPATLVQPVGSPLSLECTVEGTSNPNLYWYRQAAGRGLQLLFYSVGIGQISSEVPQNLSASRPQDRQFILSSKKLLLSDSGFYLCAWAGTGSRSPLHFGNGTRLTVT.

There are a few counts of this clonotype. One end of the junction fails to match germline, which may point to a read error. The chain uses TRBV7-7 and TRBJ1-6; possibly TRBD1 for D (5 bases). CDR1 and CDR2 (germline): SSHAT, FNYEAQ (reference sequence). This CDR3 region has 16 residues. The CDR3 sequence: CASSEGEGDRSSPLHF. Written as DNA, the CDR3 is TGTGCTAGCAGCGAAGGGGAAGGGGACCGGAGTTCACCCCTCCACTTT.

The gene calls are TRBV20-1 and TRBJ2-5; perhaps TRBD1 as D (6 bases). CDR1 is DFQATT, CDR2 SNEGSKA, per germline (reference sequence). CDR3 size: 12 residues. Trimming stripped 5 bases from V and 5 bases from J, with 12 bases between. The CDR3 DNA is TGCAGTGCTGCCGCAGGGGCGGAGACCCAGTACTTC. Translated: CSAAAGAETQYF.

This clonotype was seen a handful of times. The chain uses TRBV6-1 and TRBJ2-3; 10 bases align to TRBD1. This CDR3 has 14 residues. The germline CDR1 and CDR2 sequences are MNHNS and SASEGT. The trim removed 6 bases at V and 3 bases at J, leaving 3 bases unmatched. In DNA, the CDR3 is TGTGCCAGCAGAGCGGACAGGGGGACAGATACGCAGTATTTT. Translated: CASRADRGTDTQYF.

Only a few counts were recorded for this clonotype. This chain connects TRBV7-9 to TRBJ1-3; no clear D. The CDR3 runs to 15 residues. Per germline, CDR1 SEHNR and CDR2 FQNEAQ (reference sequence). Trimming removed 3 bases at V and 1 base at J, with 10 bases between. CDR3 residues: CASSFLRTSGNTIYF. The CDR3 nucleotides are TGTGCCAGCAGCTTCCTTAGGACGTCTGGAAACACCATATATTTT.

This clonotype was seen only a few times. The junction departs from germline at one end; a sequencing error may be responsible. The J gene is TRBJ2-7, the V gene TRBV7-2; 11 bases align to TRBD2. Germline V CDR1 and CDR2: SGHTA, FQGNSA. The CDR3 sequence is 14 residues long. The DNA of the CDR3 is TGTGCCAGCAGCCTAGCGGGGGGAAGCTACGAGCAGTACTTC. Translated: CASSLAGGSYEQYF.

J is TRBJ2-7 and V is TRBV10-3; D is uncertain. The ends were cut back, 5 bases at V and 2 bases at J, with 13 bases in the middle. Germline V lookup: CDR1 ENHRY, CDR2 SYGVKD. This CDR3 has 14 residues. CDR3 region: CAISRSLETYEQYF. The CDR3 DNA reads TGTGCCATCAGTCGCTCCCTCGAAACCTACGAGCAGTACTTC.

The V and J genes are TRBV29-1 and TRBJ2-7, with 8 bases fitting TRBD2. V trimming: 3 bases; J trimming: 0 bases; junction bases outside the gene matches: 4. There are 14 residues in the CDR3. Germline values: CDR1 SQVTM, CDR2 ANQGSEA. This chain's CDR3 is CSVDGGVSSYEQYF. CDR3 bases: TGCAGCGTTGACGGGGGGGTTAGCTCCTACGAGCAGTACTTC.

In its sample, this clonotype was seen a few times. V gene TRBV6-5 combines with J gene TRBJ2-3; TRBD2 aligns across 13 bases. The CDR3 runs to 17 residues. Trimming cost V 2 bases and J 4 bases; bases outside gene matches: 6. Germline V gene sequence: CDR1 MNHEY, CDR2 SVGAGI. CDR3 sequence: CASSYARLAGGADTQYF. CDR3 nucleotide sequence: TGTGCCAGCAGTTACGCACGACTAGCGGGGGGCGCAGATACGCAGTATTTT.

This clonotype turned up a few times. V usage is TRBV7-9 and J usage is TRBJ2-1; no clear D. Per the germline V gene, CDR1 is SEHNR and CDR2 is FQNEAQ (reference sequence). The V gene lost 5 bases and the J gene lost 5 bases, with 16 bases spanning the gap. The CDR3 runs 15 residues. This chain's CDR3 is CASSPKRRQNNEQFF. The CDR3 DNA reads as TGTGCCAGCAGCCCGAAACGGCGGCAGAACAATGAGCAGTTCTTC.

J is TRBJ1-2 and V is TRBV20-1, with 12 bases identical to TRBD1. Germline V gene lookup returns CDR1 DFQATT and CDR2 SNEGSKA (reference sequence). CDR3 size: 16 residues. V lost 1 base, J lost 3 bases, and 6 bases stayed unmatched. The CDR3 is CSARGSGTGGHYGYTF. CDR3 sequence (DNA): TGCAGTGCTAGAGGATCCGGGACAGGGGGCCACTATGGCTACACCTTC.

This rearrangement joins TRBV2 to TRBJ1-1; TRBD1 is a possible D gene (6 bases). Germline V gene lookup returns CDR1 SNHLY and CDR2 FYNNEI. The CDR3 sequence is 13 residues long. V was clipped by 5 bases and J by 1 base, with 8 bases between them. CDR3 sequence reads: CASSRQENTEAFF. CDR3 nucleotide sequence: TGTGCCAGCAGTCGACAGGAGAACACTGAAGCTTTCTTT.

This clonotype was seen a handful of times. V and J are TRBV24-1 and TRBJ2-1, with D perhaps TRBD1 or TRBD2 (5 bases each). Trimming cost V 9 bases and J 0 bases, with 11 bases left between them. The length of the CDR3 is 14 residues. CDR1 and CDR2 (germline): KGHDR, SFDVKD. The DNA for the CDR3 is TGTGCCACCGAGGGGTCGAGCTCCTACAATGAGCAGTTCTTC. Encoded protein: CATEGSSSYNEQFF.

The chain carries TRBV11-2 and TRBJ1-2; D may be TRBD1 (5 bases). Trimming cost V 5 bases and J 2 bases, with 12 bases left between them. Germline assignment: CDR1 SGHAT and CDR2 FQNNGV. The CDR3 sequence is 14 residues long. The CDR3 spells CASSKTGTNYGYTF. The DNA for the CDR3 is TGTGCCAGCAGCAAAACCGGGACCAACTATGGCTACACCTTC.

J is TRBJ2-3 and V is TRBV5-4; 8 bases fit TRBD1. This CDR3 comprises 15 residues. Germline CDR1 reads SGHNT; CDR2 reads YYREEE (reference sequence). With 2 bases clipped from V and 4 bases from J, the junction kept 6 bases outside the gene matches. The CDR3 reads CASSLGQGSADTQYF. In DNA, the CDR3 is TGTGCCAGCAGCTTAGGACAGGGAAGCGCAGATACGCAGTATTTT.

The V and J genes are TRBV6-2 or TRBV6-3 and TRBJ2-7, with 12 bases identical to TRBD2. V shed 8 bases, J shed 1 base, and the junction held 6 bases outside the gene matches. CDR3 size: 15 residues. The germline V gene encodes CDR1 MNHEY and CDR2 SVGEGT. CDR3 protein: CASGRTSGTSYEQYF. CDR3 DNA: TGTGCCAGCGGAAGGACTAGCGGGACTTCCTACGAGCAGTACTTC.

This clonotype was found a few times. The chain has TRBV7-2 and TRBJ1-2; 7 nucleotides agree with TRBD1. Looked up from germline, CDR1 is SGHTA and CDR2 is FQGNSA. The CDR3 covers 14 residues. V dropped 3 bases and J dropped 0; count of bases not matched to a gene: 1. CDR3 DNA sequence: TGTGCCAGCAGCTTCGACAGGGCTAACTATGGCTACACCTTC. It translates to CASSFDRANYGYTF.

This clonotype has a handful of counts. The rearrangement uses TRBV6-1 and TRBJ2-2; tentative D call: TRBD2 (5 bases). The CDR3 contains 13 residues. Germline values: CDR1 MNHNS, CDR2 SASEGT. V was clipped by 7 bases and J by 5 bases, with 11 bases between them. In DNA form, the CDR3 reads TGTGCCAGCAACCCACGGGGAACCGGGGAGCTGTTTTTT. It yields the protein CASNPRGTGELFF.

This clonotype is labeled as large (0.1 to 1%). The gene calls are TRBV20-1 and TRBJ1-4; D is perhaps TRBD1 (5 bases). In germline, CDR1 is DFQATT, CDR2 SNEGSKA (reference sequence). The V end was cut by 5 bases, the J end by 5 bases, with 21 bases between. This CDR3 spans 16 amino acids. As DNA, the CDR3 is TGCAGTGCTTACCCACTGCGGGGGAGGAGGAATGAAAAACTGTTTTTT. Protein product: CSAYPLRGRRNEKLFF.

The chain combines TRBV29-1 with TRBJ2-3; 8 nucleotides match TRBD2. Trimming at V came to 1 base and at J to 10 bases, leaving 13 bases not matched to a gene. This CDR3 has 15 amino acids. In germline, CDR1 is SQVTM, CDR2 ANQGSEA. In DNA, the CDR3 is TGCAGCGTTGAAGGGCCACAGCGGGGGATAGGGGCGCAGTATTTT. Protein sequence: CSVEGPQRGIGAQYF.

This clonotype was seen only a few times. The chain is built from TRBV2 and TRBJ1-5; 9 bases match TRBD1. This CDR3 contains 13 residues. V trimming: 6 bases; J trimming: 7 bases; junction bases outside the gene matches: 4. Germline loops: CDR1 SNHLY, CDR2 FYNNEI. The CDR3 is CASRGQGGQPQHF. DNA for the CDR3: TGTGCCAGCAGGGGACAGGGTGGACAGCCCCAGCATTTT.

J is TRBJ2-7 and V is TRBV5-6, with D perhaps TRBD1 (5 bases). V shed 4 bases and J shed 2 bases, with 10 bases lying between them. CDR1 and CDR2 (germline): SGHDT, YYEEEE. The CDR3 is made up of 13 amino acids. As DNA, the CDR3 is TGTGCCAGCAGCCCAACAGGAACCTACGAGCAGTACTTC. Translating gives CASSPTGTYEQYF.

This clonotype was seen more than once but under ten times. The gene calls are TRBV5-1 and TRBJ2-3; TRBD1 matches at 12 bases. Losses at the gene ends were 3 bases for V and 3 bases for J; bases not matched to a gene: 2. The CDR3 is made up of 15 amino acids. Germline V gives CDR1 SGHRS, CDR2 YFSETQ. CDR3 sequence (DNA): TGCGCCAGCAGCTGGGACAGGGGGCTGACAGATACGCAGTATTTT. As protein: CASSWDRGLTDTQYF.

J is TRBJ2-3 and V is TRBV5-1, with 8 bases that match TRBD2. Germline CDR1 SGHRS, CDR2 YFSETQ. V lost 0 bases and J lost 1; bases outside the gene matches: 4. CDR3 length: 16 residues. The DNA for the CDR3 is TGCGCCAGCAGCTTGGTTGGCGGGGGGCGCACAGATACGCAGTATTTT. It translates to CASSLVGGGRTDTQYF. The full variable domain, rest sourced from reference TRBV5-1 and TRBJ2-3, is KAGVTQTPRYLIKTRGQQVTLSCSPISGHRSVSWYQQTPGQGLQFLFEYFSETQRNKGNFPGRFSGRQFSNSRSEMNVSTLELGDSALYLCASSLVGGGRTDTQYFGPGTRLTVL.